This TCR beta chain comes out of a study of Graves' ophthalmopathy and Graves' hyperthyroidism. Study-wide results and limits: Blood shared most expanded thyroid clonotypes above 0.001 frequency. Researchers report that a 13-signature model separated ophthalmopathy from stable hyperthyroidism, posting 85% to 90% sensitivity and about 78% specificity.

This clonotype was seen a few times. Its antigen is unknown. Orbital computed tomography, together with clinical symptoms, serum thyroxine, TRAb and thyroid ultrasound, was used for diagnosis. Amplification of TCR beta CDR3 regions used RNA transcripts. Investigators did first-round RT-PCR with HTBI primers, then second-round multiplex PCR. TCRdb called the multiplex PCR reads again in MiXCR, with one record for every CDR3 protein. The sample yields hundreds of thousands of distinct CDR3 sequences, around a fifth seen once. From germline, CDR1 is SGHTA and CDR2 FQGNSA. V was trimmed by 4 bases and J by 8 bases, leaving 20 bases between them. The CDR3 is 15 residues long.

The chain couples TRBV7-2 to TRBJ1-2; no clear D. The sequenced sample consisted of peripheral blood. The source of this sequence is a woman in her late teens or twenties with stable Graves' hyperthyroidism. Some clones in this sample may be carry-over from other donors' samples. CDR3 residues: CASSSRPYLSAGYTF. The DNA for the CDR3 is TGTGCCAGCAGCTCTAGACCGTATTTGTCGGCGGGCTACACCTTC. The variable domain in full, completed from reference TRBV7-2 and TRBJ1-2, reads GAGVSQSPSNKVTEKGKDVELRCDPISGHTALYWYRQSLGQGLEFLIYFQGNSAPDKSGLPSDRFSAERTGGSVSTLTIQRTQQEDSAVYLCASSSRPYLSAGYTFGSGTRLTVV.